This passage covers 14 T cell receptor beta chains from one sample sequenced in a study of T cells after yellow fever vaccination. TCRdb passed the 5' RACE reads through MiXCR, listing each CDR3 protein once. The table shows about 350,000 distinct CDR3 sequences, with about 7.8% occurring only once. This specimen was PBMCs, taken about 41 days after the first yellow fever vaccination. These receptors were collected from a man in his late teens or twenties who received the YFV17D yellow fever vaccine.

This clonotype was seen ten or more times. The rearrangement links TRBV5-6 to TRBJ2-4, with TRBD2 matching 7 bases. The V gene end was trimmed by 3 bases and the J gene end by 7 bases; junction bases not matched to a gene: 7. This CDR3 is 14 amino acids long. CDR1 and CDR2 from the germline V gene are SGHDT and YYEEEE. CDR3 DNA sequence: TGTGCCAGCAGCTACCCACTGGGGGGGAACATTCAGTACTTC. Translated, it gives CASSYPLGGNIQYF.

This clonotype showed up just a few times. This sequence joins TRBV29-1 and TRBJ1-4; tentatively, D is TRBD1 (5 bases). Trimming removed 5 bases at V and 0 bases at J, with 10 bases between. CDR1 and CDR2 (germline): SQVTM, ANQGSEA. The CDR3 runs 14 residues. CDR3 nucleotides: TGCAGCGTTCCTGACAGCACAACTAATGAAAAACTGTTTTTT. Translation: CSVPDSTTNEKLFF. Full variable domain (rest looked up from reference TRBV29-1 and TRBJ1-4): SAVISQKPSRDICQRGTSLTIQCQVDSQVTMMFWYRQQPGQSLTLIATANQGSEATYESGFVIDKFPISRPNLTFSTLTVSNMSPEDSSIYLCSVPDSTTNEKLFFGSGTQLSVL.

The CDR3 loop reads CATSSAGSKPGGYTF. CDR3 bases: TGTGCCACCAGCAGTGCCGGGAGCAAACCGGGAGGCTACACCTTC. The rearrangement links TRBV15 to TRBJ1-2; D unclear. The CDR3 runs 15 residues. CDR1 is LNHNV, CDR2 YYDKDF, per germline (reference sequence). The V end lost 3 bases, the J end lost 8 bases, and 19 bases lay between the germline ends.

The table lists this clonotype with a few counts. The chain recombines TRBV25-1 with TRBJ1-1, with D hard to call. V was pared by 7 bases and J by 7 bases, with 22 bases between. This CDR3 has 15 residues. CDR1 is MGHDK, CDR2 SYGVNS, per germline. The CDR3 DNA reads as TGTGCCAGCAAGGACGGATCTTGGGTCCGGGATGAAGCTTTCTTT. Protein product: CASKDGSWVRDEAFF. Drawing the rest from reference TRBV25-1 and TRBJ1-1, the complete variable domain is EADIYQTPRYLVIGTGKKITLECSQTMGHDKMYWYQQDPGMELHLIHYSYGVNSTEKGDLSSESTVSRIRTEHFPLTLESARPSHTSQYLCASKDGSWVRDEAFFGQGTRLTVV.

This clonotype was seen at least ten times. This rearrangement joins TRBV11-1 to TRBJ2-1, with D possibly TRBD1 on 7 matching bases. The CDR3 runs 16 residues. The V end lost 0 bases, the J end lost 1 base, and 10 bases lay between the germline ends. Germline CDR1 SGHAT, CDR2 FQDESV (reference sequence). The CDR3: CASSLASGGSYNEQFF. CDR3 nucleotide sequence: TGTGCCAGCAGCTTAGCGTCAGGGGGGTCCTACAATGAGCAGTTCTTC.

This clonotype was seen repeatedly, ten times or more. V usage is TRBV29-1 and J usage is TRBJ2-1; D possibly uses TRBD1 or TRBD2 (6 bases each). The germline V gene has CDR1 SQVTM and CDR2 ANQGSEA. The CDR3 consists of 14 residues. The ends were cut back, 7 bases at V and 4 bases at J, with 17 bases in the middle. The CDR3 nucleotides read TGCAGCGACCTTGGGGGGCTTGTGTACAATGAGCAGTTCTTC. This gives the protein CSDLGGLVYNEQFF.

The rearrangement links TRBV12-3 or TRBV12-4 to TRBJ2-3; 8 bases fit TRBD2. V lost 6 bases, J lost 6 bases, and 5 bases stayed unmatched. The CDR3 has 13 amino acids. The CDR3: CASRLADRDTQYF. CDR3 bases: TGTGCCAGCAGACTAGCGGACCGGGATACGCAGTATTTT.

This clonotype was seen only a few times. The chain carries TRBV14 and TRBJ2-5; 7 bases are shared with TRBD1. There are 15 residues in the CDR3. The trim removed 2 bases at V and 3 bases at J, leaving 6 bases unmatched. CDR1 and CDR2 from the germline V gene are SGHDN and FVKESK. This CDR3 is CASSQLQGDEETQYF. In DNA form, the CDR3 reads TGTGCCAGCAGCCAATTGCAGGGGGATGAAGAGACCCAGTACTTC.

The J gene is TRBJ2-1, the V gene TRBV27; TRBD1 or TRBD2 may be the D gene (5 bases each). This CDR3 contains 11 residues. The V gene lost 8 bases and the J gene lost 13 bases, with 15 bases spanning the gap. Germline-derived CDR1 and CDR2 are MNHEY and SMNVEV (reference sequence). The CDR3 nucleotides read TGTGCCAGCGGGTGGGGACCCACACAGTTCTTC. This encodes CASGWGPTQFF.

This chain joins TRBV11-2 and TRBJ2-3, with 10 bases matching TRBD2. This CDR3 comprises 17 residues. With V trimmed by 0 bases and J by 3 bases, 6 bases remained unmatched. Germline CDR1 is SGHAT and CDR2 is FQNNGV. This chain's CDR3 is CASSLEWASGGTDTQYF. The CDR3 DNA is TGTGCCAGCAGCTTAGAGTGGGCTAGCGGGGGAACAGATACGCAGTATTTT.

The V call is TRBV29-1, the J call TRBJ2-3; no definite D call. Trimming removed 6 bases at V and 2 bases at J, with 12 bases between. This CDR3 has 13 residues. Germline V gene lookup returns CDR1 SQVTM and CDR2 ANQGSEA. The DNA of the CDR3 is TGCAGCGTCCACCTTCGACTCACAGATACGCAGTATTTT. This translates into CSVHLRLTDTQYF.

This chain connects TRBV7-2 to TRBJ1-4; 7 nucleotides line up with TRBD1. CDR3 length: 15 amino acids. V was pared by 5 bases and J by 1 base, with 4 bases of the junction left unmatched. CDR1 and CDR2 (germline): SGHTA, FQGNSA. CDR3 loop: CASSPQGGTNEKLFF. The CDR3 nucleotides are TGTGCCAGCAGCCCCCAGGGGGGAACTAATGAAAAACTGTTTTTT.

In nucleotides, the CDR3 is TGTGCCAGCAGTCGGGGTACTAATGAAAAACTGTTTTTT. Translating gives CASSRGTNEKLFF. V gene TRBV6-1 combines with J gene TRBJ1-4; D uncertain. CDR1 and CDR2 (germline): MNHNS, SASEGT. The V end lost 5 bases, the J end lost 2 bases, and 6 bases lay between the germline ends. The CDR3 runs 13 residues.

This clonotype appeared many times. This chain links TRBV7-2 with TRBJ1-2; possibly TRBD1 for D (5 bases). Germline-derived CDR1 and CDR2 are SGHTA and FQGNSA. The V gene lost 1 base and the J gene lost 4 bases, with 7 bases spanning the gap. This CDR3 has 13 residues. The CDR3 nucleotides read TGTGCCAGCAGCTTAGGACAGCTCTATGGCTACACCTTC. Its protein product is CASSLGQLYGYTF.